This paragraph covers one T cell receptor beta chain sequence. Its specificity is unknown. This sample is drawn from a study of monozygotic twins with inflammatory bowel disease. Input per TCR library consisted of around 3,700 ng of total RNA. Eight separate reactions per sample yielded the cDNA. TCRdb reprocessed the 5' RACE reads, with one entry per CDR3 protein and no DNA. The sample is made up of around 230,000 distinct CDR3 sequences, and the top ten hold approximately 1.6% of it. Study observations and caveats: Support for a single strong signal or clonotype associated with IBD was absent.

The germline CDR1 and CDR2 sequences are SGHNT and YYREEE (reference sequence). The CDR3 is 14 amino acids. The receptor comes from a human donor with ulcerative colitis or Crohn's disease, or a healthy co-twin of an affected twin (not recorded which). The sample consisted of blood. This chain uses TRBV5-4 with TRBJ2-1; TCRdb returns TRBD1, unconfirmable since there is no DNA. The CDR3 region is CASSLRLGGNEQFF.